This T cell receptor beta chain was sequenced for a study of blood T cell repertoires in COVID-19. Study overall: COVID-19 samples from acute and convalescent phases originated in the United States, Italy and Spain.

Germline CDR1 reads MNHEY; CDR2 reads SVGAGI. The CDR3 covers 12 residues. Trimming pared 6 bases from V and 5 bases from J, leaving 10 bases between. TCRdb's table, derived via immunoSEQ multiplex PCR, lists solely in-frame clones and lacks some. The table lists around 130,000 clones, around three quarters of them singletons. In regard to this clone: Different DNA sequences within this sample yield the same CDR3.

The chain recombines TRBV6-5 with TRBJ1-2; D remains ambiguous. This TCR derives from a man over 45 with acute or convalescent COVID-19. Sequencing was carried out using peripheral blood. In DNA, the CDR3 is TGTGCCAGCAGCCCGGGAGGGTATGGCTACACCTTC. This sequence encodes CASSPGGYGYTF.